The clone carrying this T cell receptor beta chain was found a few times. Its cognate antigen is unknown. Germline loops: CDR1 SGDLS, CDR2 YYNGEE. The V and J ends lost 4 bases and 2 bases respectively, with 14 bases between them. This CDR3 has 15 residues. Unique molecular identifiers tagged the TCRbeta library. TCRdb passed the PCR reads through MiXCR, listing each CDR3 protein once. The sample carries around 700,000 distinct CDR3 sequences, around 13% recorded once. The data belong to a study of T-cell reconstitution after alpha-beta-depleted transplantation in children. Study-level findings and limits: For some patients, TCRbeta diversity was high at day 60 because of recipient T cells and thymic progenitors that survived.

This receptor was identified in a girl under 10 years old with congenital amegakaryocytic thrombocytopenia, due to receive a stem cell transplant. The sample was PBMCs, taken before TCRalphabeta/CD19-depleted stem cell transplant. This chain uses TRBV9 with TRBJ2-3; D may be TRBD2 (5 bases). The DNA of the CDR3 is TGTGCCAGCAGCCCGCGAGCGGACGCCACAGATACGCAGTATTTT. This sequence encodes CASSPRADATDTQYF.